These 26 T cell receptor beta chains originate from one sample sequenced in a study of control samples from healthy donors and cancer patients. Assay used: immunoSEQ multiplex PCR; TCRdb lists only in-frame clones, some missing. The top ten clones hold roughly 4.3% of a sample with approximately 160,000 clones, about 94% of them seen once. Input material: blood. The source of these receptors is a woman aged 60-75 years in good health.

The chain is built from TRBV7-9 and TRBJ1-5; D gene uncertain. Trimming pared 1 base from V and 3 bases from J, leaving 13 bases between. Per the germline V gene, CDR1 is SEHNR and CDR2 is FQNEAQ (reference sequence). The length of the CDR3 is 16 residues. The CDR3 bases are TGTGCCAGCAGCTTAGGTGGAGGGTCTCCCAATCAGCCCCAGCATTTT. It specifies CASSLGGGSPNQPQHF.

V gene TRBV11-2 combines with J gene TRBJ1-6; the match to TRBD1 covers 9 bases. CDR3 length: 15 amino acids. V lost 5 bases and J lost 8; bases outside the gene matches: 7. The germline CDR1 and CDR2 sequences are SGHAT and FQNNGV. DNA for the CDR3: TGTGCCAGCAGCGCGGCCGGGACAGGGTATTCACCCCTCCACTTT. Residues: CASSAAGTGYSPLHF.

The chain has TRBV15 and TRBJ2-2; a weak D match, TRBD1 (5 bases). The CDR3 is 17 amino acids. V lost 0 bases to trimming and J lost 7 bases, with 18 bases between them. The germline V gene has CDR1 LNHNV and CDR2 YYDKDF (reference sequence). The CDR3 sequence: CATSRDIGQGIGGELFF. The CDR3 DNA sequence: TGTGCCACCAGCAGAGATATCGGACAAGGGATCGGCGGGGAGCTGTTTTTT.

CDR3 amino acids: CAWSRGLGRGSGYTF. CDR3 sequence (DNA): TGTGCCTGGAGTAGAGGGTTGGGCAGGGGGAGTGGCTACACCTTC. The chain employs TRBV30 and TRBJ1-2; 7 nucleotides match TRBD1. Germline V gene data show CDR1 as GTSNPN and CDR2 as SVGIG (reference sequence). The length of the CDR3 is 15 residues. J lost 7 bases, V lost 2 bases, and 13 bases had no gene match.

The V and J genes are TRBV19 and TRBJ1-3; TRBD1 agrees at 7 bases. V was pared by 4 bases and J by 2 bases, with 5 bases of the junction left unmatched. Germline V CDR1 and CDR2: LNHDA, SQIVND (reference sequence). This CDR3 is built from 15 residues. The CDR3 is CASSRQGGAGNTIYF. The CDR3 coding sequence is TGTGCCAGTAGTAGACAGGGCGGTGCTGGAAACACCATATATTTT.

CDR3 in DNA: TGTGCCAGTAGTCCAGGACGGGGGCTTCAGCCCCAGCATTTT. Translation gives CASSPGRGLQPQHF. The chain has TRBV19 and TRBJ1-5; the D gene is possibly TRBD1 (6 bases). Germline assignment: CDR1 LNHDA and CDR2 SQIVND (reference sequence). Trimming shortened V by 5 bases and J by 6 bases, and 14 bases separated the two germline ends. CDR3 length equals 14 residues.

The J gene is TRBJ1-4, the V gene TRBV4-3; D gene unclear. The germline V gene encodes CDR1 LGHNA and CDR2 YSLEER. The CDR3 has 12 amino acids. Trimming pared 1 base from V and 7 bases from J, leaving 4 bases between. Here the CDR3 reads CASSQAGEKLFF. CDR3 DNA sequence: TGCGCCAGCAGCCAAGCGGGTGAAAAACTGTTTTTT.

CDR3 amino acids: CASSIARGAGANVLTF. DNA of the CDR3: TGTGCCAGTAGTATAGCCCGGGGGGCTGGGGCCAACGTCCTGACTTTC. The V call is TRBV19, the J call TRBJ2-6; 7 bases are shared with TRBD2. V was clipped by 1 base and J by 2 bases; unmatched bases: 2. The CDR3 length is 16 residues. CDR1 LNHDA and CDR2 SQIVND come from the germline V gene (reference sequence).

The chain employs TRBV7-3 and TRBJ2-1; 7 nucleotides align to TRBD2. The CDR3 totals 16 residues. After removal of 4 bases from V and 0 bases from J, the junction contained 6 bases not matched to a gene. The germline CDR1 and CDR2 sequences are SGHTA and FQGTGA. The CDR3 loop is CASSSGLLNSYNEQFF. The CDR3, as DNA: TGTGCCAGCAGCTCGGGACTACTAAACTCCTACAATGAGCAGTTCTTC.

The V call is TRBV19, the J call TRBJ1-5; 7 positions match TRBD1. V gave up 4 bases and J gave up 5 bases; unmatched junction bases: 5. The CDR3 contains 14 residues. Germline values: CDR1 LNHDA, CDR2 SQIVND (reference sequence). CDR3 loop: CASSKWDRDQPQHF. The CDR3 DNA follows: TGTGCCAGTAGTAAATGGGACAGAGATCAGCCCCAGCATTTT.

The chain uses TRBV5-1 and TRBJ2-5; D is undetermined. CDR1 is SGHRS and CDR2 is YFSETQ in the germline V gene. Trimming stripped 0 bases from V and 1 base from J, with 10 bases between. The CDR3 is made up of 15 amino acids. CDR3 DNA: TGCGCCAGCAGCTTGGCTTTGGGGTCCCAAGAGACCCAGTACTTC. The encoded protein is CASSLALGSQETQYF. The full variable domain, rest sourced from reference TRBV5-1 and TRBJ2-5, is KAGVTQTPRYLIKTRGQQVTLSCSPISGHRSVSWYQQTPGQGLQFLFEYFSETQRNKGNFPGRFSGRQFSNSRSEMNVSTLELGDSALYLCASSLALGSQETQYFGPGTRLLVL.

This chain joins TRBV5-6 and TRBJ1-2, with D possibly matching TRBD1 (5 bases). There are 18 residues in the CDR3. From germline, CDR1 is SGHDT and CDR2 YYEEEE. V shed 0 bases and J shed 0 bases, with 18 bases lying between them. The DNA for the CDR3 is TGTGCCAGCAGCTTGGGATTCTGGGGCGGGGAATCTAACTATGGCTACACCTTC. Its translation is CASSLGFWGGESNYGYTF.

The chain recombines TRBV16 with TRBJ1-3, with TRBD1 matching over 11 bases. Unmatched junction bases numbered 16, after V lost 4 bases and J lost 2 bases. The germline CDR1 and CDR2 sequences are KGHSY and FQNENV. The CDR3 runs 20 residues. CDR3 in amino acids: CASSLLPGQGGFSTGNTIYF. The CDR3, as DNA: TGTGCCAGCAGCCTACTCCCGGGACAGGGGGGTTTTTCGACTGGAAACACCATATATTTT.

This chain links TRBV30 with TRBJ2-7, with a possible D match to TRBD2 (6 bases). The CDR3 has 13 residues. Germline assignment: CDR1 GTSNPN and CDR2 SVGIG (reference sequence). V was clipped by 3 bases and J by 3 bases, with 12 bases between them. CDR3 in amino acids: CAWSGGLGYEQYF. For the CDR3, the DNA is TGTGCCTGGAGCGGAGGGTTAGGCTACGAGCAGTACTTC.

J is TRBJ1-4 and V is TRBV30, with D tentatively TRBD1 (5 bases). Germline loops: CDR1 GTSNPN, CDR2 SVGIG (reference sequence). V dropped 8 bases and J dropped 3 bases, with 10 bases sitting between them. This CDR3 contains 12 residues. CDR3 sequence (DNA): TGTGCCAGGGGTGAGGCTAATGAAAAACTGTTTTTT. Encoded protein: CARGEANEKLFF.

The chain carries TRBV7-2 and TRBJ2-2; unclear D gene. Germline-derived CDR1 and CDR2 are SGHTA and FQGNSA. The CDR3 contains 15 residues. V was pared by 1 base and J by 1 base, with 7 bases between. CDR3 region: CASSLVSQNTGELFF. The DNA of the CDR3 is TGTGCCAGCAGCTTAGTATCCCAGAACACCGGGGAGCTGTTTTTT.

The V call is TRBV19, the J call TRBJ1-4; maybe TRBD1 (5 bases). Looked up from germline, CDR1 is LNHDA and CDR2 is SQIVND (reference sequence). The CDR3 extends over 16 amino acids. V lost 6 bases, J lost 0 bases, and 14 bases lay in between. CDR3 loop: CASRVAGPATNEKLFF. The CDR3 nucleotides read TGTGCCAGTAGGGTCGCGGGGCCCGCAACTAATGAAAAACTGTTTTTT.

The V and J genes are TRBV7-3 and TRBJ2-2; D is undetermined. The V and J ends lost 1 base and 5 bases respectively, with 11 bases between them. The germline CDR1 and CDR2 sequences are SGHTA and FQGTGA. This CDR3 region has 15 residues. CDR3 sequence (DNA): TGTGCCAGCAGCTTAATATCGGATCAGACCGGGGAGCTGTTTTTT. This gives the protein CASSLISDQTGELFF.

This rearrangement joins TRBV7-3 to TRBJ1-2; D remains unclear. The CDR3 has 17 amino acids. CDR1 SGHTA and CDR2 FQGTGA come from the germline V gene. Deletions cut 2 bases from V and 2 bases from J, with 18 bases between. CDR3 DNA sequence: TGTGCCAGCAGCTTATTTGGGCCCCCGACAAAAAACTATGGCTACACCTTC. Amino acid sequence: CASSLFGPPTKNYGYTF.

The V gene is TRBV29-1, the J gene TRBJ2-3, with D perhaps TRBD2 (6 bases). V shed 6 bases and J shed 1 base, with 11 bases lying between them. Germline V lookup: CDR1 SQVTM, CDR2 ANQGSEA. The CDR3 contains 13 residues. In DNA, the CDR3 is TGCAGCGTCGCAGCGGGCGGCACAGATACGCAGTATTTT. Encoded protein: CSVAAGGTDTQYF.

This clone was found a few times. The chain carries TRBV14 and TRBJ1-1; D is unresolved. Trimming shortened V by 4 bases and J by 11 bases, and 14 bases separated the two germline ends. The CDR3 totals 12 residues. Germline V gene lookup returns CDR1 SGHDN and CDR2 FVKESK. The CDR3 protein is CASSPSGLTAFF. CDR3 in DNA: TGTGCCAGCAGCCCATCCGGCCTAACCGCTTTCTTT.

The rearrangement joins TRBV10-2 to TRBJ1-4; possible D gene TRBD1, 5 bases. Trimming left V 7 bases short and J 1 base short, with 13 bases between. Germline V gene sequence: CDR1 WSHSY, CDR2 SAAADI. This CDR3 region has 15 residues. The CDR3 bases are TGCGCCAGCAAATCACGTGGGGGAACTAATGAAAAACTGTTTTTT. Protein sequence: CASKSRGGTNEKLFF.

This chain uses TRBV5-1 with TRBJ2-2; TRBD1 aligns across 7 bases. In germline, CDR1 is SGHRS, CDR2 YFSETQ. The V segment lost 6 bases and the J segment 0 bases; nucleotides outside the gene matches: 5. CDR3 length equals 15 residues. CDR3 DNA: TGCGCCAGCAACCGGGGACAGACGAACACCGGGGAGCTGTTTTTT. Protein product: CASNRGQTNTGELFF.

This chain uses TRBV18 with TRBJ2-3; D is possibly TRBD2 (5 bases). The ends were cut back, 5 bases at V and 0 bases at J, with 12 bases in the middle. The CDR3 covers 15 residues. Germline assignment: CDR1 KGHSH and CDR2 LQKENI. CDR3: CASSGWESSTDTQYF. For the CDR3, the DNA is TGTGCCAGCTCAGGGTGGGAGTCTAGCACAGATACGCAGTATTTT.

The chain couples TRBV3-1 (or the pseudogene TRBV3-2) to TRBJ1-2; 9 nucleotides align to TRBD1. CDR1 and CDR2 (germline): LGHDT, YNNKEL (reference sequence). The CDR3 contains 17 residues. V lost 1 base and J lost 7; bases outside the gene matches: 13. CDR3 in amino acids: CASSQASLGQGFSGYTF. The CDR3 DNA sequence: TGTGCCAGCAGCCAAGCCTCTCTCGGACAGGGGTTCTCTGGCTACACCTTC.

The V call is TRBV6-5, the J call TRBJ1-5; 7 bases map to TRBD1. The CDR3 consists of 15 residues. From germline, CDR1 is MNHEY and CDR2 SVGAGI. Trimming took 7 bases from V and 6 from J; bases not matched to a gene: 12. CDR3 protein: CASTPMTGQGQPQHF. In nucleotides, the CDR3 is TGTGCCAGCACCCCGATGACAGGGCAGGGTCAGCCCCAGCATTTT.